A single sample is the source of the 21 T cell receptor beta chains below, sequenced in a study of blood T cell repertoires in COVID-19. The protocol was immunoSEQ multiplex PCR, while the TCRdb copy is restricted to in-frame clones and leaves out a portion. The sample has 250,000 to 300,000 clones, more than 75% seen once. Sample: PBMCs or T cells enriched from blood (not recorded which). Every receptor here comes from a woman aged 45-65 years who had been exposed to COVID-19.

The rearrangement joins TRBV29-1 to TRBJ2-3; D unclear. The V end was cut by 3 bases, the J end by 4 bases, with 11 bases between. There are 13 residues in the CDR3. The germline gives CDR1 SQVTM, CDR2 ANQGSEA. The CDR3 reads CSVDSRLSDTQYF. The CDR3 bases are TGCAGCGTTGACAGTCGCCTTTCAGATACGCAGTATTTT.

The CDR3 region is CASSSGSPYEQYF. Written as DNA, the CDR3 is TGTGCCAGCAGTTCCGGTTCCCCCTACGAGCAGTACTTC. The rearrangement uses TRBV28 and TRBJ2-7, with D hard to call. The germline V and J ends were trimmed by 4 bases and 2 bases, with 9 bases remaining between them. Germline CDR1 reads MDHEN; CDR2 reads SYDVKM. The CDR3 extends over 13 amino acids.

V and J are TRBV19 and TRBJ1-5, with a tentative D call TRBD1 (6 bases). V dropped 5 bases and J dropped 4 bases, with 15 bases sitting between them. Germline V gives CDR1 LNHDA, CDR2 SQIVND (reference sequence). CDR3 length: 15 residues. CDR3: CASSQSTGFNQPQHF. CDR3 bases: TGTGCCAGTAGTCAATCGACAGGATTTAATCAGCCCCAGCATTTT.

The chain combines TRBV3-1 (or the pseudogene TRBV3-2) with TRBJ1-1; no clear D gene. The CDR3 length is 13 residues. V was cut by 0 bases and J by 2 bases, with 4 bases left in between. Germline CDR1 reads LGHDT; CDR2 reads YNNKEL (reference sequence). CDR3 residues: CASSQERNTEAFF. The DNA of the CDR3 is TGTGCCAGCAGCCAAGAGCGAAACACTGAAGCTTTCTTT.

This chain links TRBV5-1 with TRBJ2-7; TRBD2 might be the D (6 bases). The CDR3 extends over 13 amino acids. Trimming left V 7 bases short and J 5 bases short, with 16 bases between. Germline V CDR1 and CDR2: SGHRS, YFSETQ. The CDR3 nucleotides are TGCGCCAGCCGGGACTCCATGGGGAACGAGCAGTACTTC. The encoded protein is CASRDSMGNEQYF.

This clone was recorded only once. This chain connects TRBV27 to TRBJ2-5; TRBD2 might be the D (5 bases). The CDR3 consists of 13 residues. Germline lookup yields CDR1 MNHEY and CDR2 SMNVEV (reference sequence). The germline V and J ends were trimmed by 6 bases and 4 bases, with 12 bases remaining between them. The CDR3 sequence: CASSHRGPETQYF. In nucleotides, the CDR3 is TGTGCCAGCAGCCACAGAGGGCCAGAGACCCAGTACTTC.

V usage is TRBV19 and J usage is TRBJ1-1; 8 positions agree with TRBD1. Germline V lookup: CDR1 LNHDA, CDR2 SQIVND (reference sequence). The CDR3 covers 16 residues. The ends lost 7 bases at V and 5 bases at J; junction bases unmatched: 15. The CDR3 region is CASTRWTGYAGTEAFF. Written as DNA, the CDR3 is TGTGCCAGTACCCGATGGACAGGGTACGCGGGGACTGAAGCTTTCTTT.

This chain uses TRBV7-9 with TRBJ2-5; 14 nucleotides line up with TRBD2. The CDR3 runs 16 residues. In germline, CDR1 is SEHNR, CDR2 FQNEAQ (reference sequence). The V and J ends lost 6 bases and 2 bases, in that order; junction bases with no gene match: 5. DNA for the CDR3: TGTGCCAGCAGTCCGTGGACTAGCGGGGGGCAAGAGACCCAGTACTTC. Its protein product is CASSPWTSGGQETQYF.

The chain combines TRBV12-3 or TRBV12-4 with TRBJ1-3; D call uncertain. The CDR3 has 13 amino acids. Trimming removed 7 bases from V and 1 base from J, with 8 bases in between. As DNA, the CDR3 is TGTGCCAGCAATTCAGGATCTGGAAACACCATATATTTT. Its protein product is CASNSGSGNTIYF.

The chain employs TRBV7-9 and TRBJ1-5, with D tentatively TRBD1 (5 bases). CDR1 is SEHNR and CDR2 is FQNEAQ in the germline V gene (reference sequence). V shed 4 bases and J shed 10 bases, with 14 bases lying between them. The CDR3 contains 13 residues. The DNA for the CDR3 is TGTGCCAGCAGCTCCGGGACTCACGGACCCCAGCATTTT. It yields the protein CASSSGTHGPQHF.

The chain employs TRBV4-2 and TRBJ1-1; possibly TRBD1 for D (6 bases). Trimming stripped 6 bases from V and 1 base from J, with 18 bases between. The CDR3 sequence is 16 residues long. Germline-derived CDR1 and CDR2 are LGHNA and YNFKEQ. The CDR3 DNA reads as TGTGCCAGCAGACGGGGATCGGGGGGCTCGAACACTGAAGCTTTCTTT. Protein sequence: CASRRGSGGSNTEAFF.

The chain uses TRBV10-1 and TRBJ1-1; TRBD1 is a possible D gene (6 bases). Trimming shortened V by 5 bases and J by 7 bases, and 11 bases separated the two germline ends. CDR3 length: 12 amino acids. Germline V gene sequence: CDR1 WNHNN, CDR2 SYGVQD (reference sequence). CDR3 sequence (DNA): TGCGCCAGCAGTACAGGGTTGGATGAAGCTTTCTTT. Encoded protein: CASSTGLDEAFF.

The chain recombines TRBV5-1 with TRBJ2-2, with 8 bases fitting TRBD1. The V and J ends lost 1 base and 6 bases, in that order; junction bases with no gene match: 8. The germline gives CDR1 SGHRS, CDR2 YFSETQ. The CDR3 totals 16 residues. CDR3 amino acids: CASSLTAGQGPGELFF. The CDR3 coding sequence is TGCGCCAGCAGCTTGACCGCTGGACAGGGTCCCGGGGAGCTGTTTTTT.

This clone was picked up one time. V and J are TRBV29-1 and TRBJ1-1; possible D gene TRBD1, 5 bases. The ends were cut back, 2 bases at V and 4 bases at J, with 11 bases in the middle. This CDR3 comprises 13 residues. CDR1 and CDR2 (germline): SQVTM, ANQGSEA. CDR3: CSVELGGRTEAFF. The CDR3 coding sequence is TGCAGCGTTGAACTGGGGGGTCGCACTGAAGCTTTCTTT.

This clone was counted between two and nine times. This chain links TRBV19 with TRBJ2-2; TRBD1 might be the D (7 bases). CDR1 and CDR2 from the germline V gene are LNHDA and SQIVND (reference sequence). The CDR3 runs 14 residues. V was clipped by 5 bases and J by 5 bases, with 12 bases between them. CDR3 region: CASSPGGRTGELFF. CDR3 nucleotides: TGTGCCAGTAGTCCAGGGGGGAGAACCGGGGAGCTGTTTTTT.

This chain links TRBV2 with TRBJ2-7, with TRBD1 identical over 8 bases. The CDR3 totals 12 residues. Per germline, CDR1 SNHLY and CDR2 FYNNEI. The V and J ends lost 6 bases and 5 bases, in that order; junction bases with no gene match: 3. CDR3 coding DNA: TGTGCCAGCAGCAGGGGGCCCCACGAGCAGTACTTC. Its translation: CASSRGPHEQYF.

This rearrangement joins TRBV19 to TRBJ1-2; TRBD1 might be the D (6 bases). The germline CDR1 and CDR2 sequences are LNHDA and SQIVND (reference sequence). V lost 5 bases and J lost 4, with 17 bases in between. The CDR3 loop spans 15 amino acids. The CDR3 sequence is CASSPQTGEAYGYTF. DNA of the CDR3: TGTGCCAGTAGTCCCCAGACAGGAGAGGCCTATGGCTACACCTTC.

CDR3 protein: CASSVSSGNTIYF. CDR3 DNA: TGTGCCAGCAGCGTGAGCTCTGGAAACACCATATATTTT. The chain joins TRBV14 to TRBJ1-3; D is ambiguous. This CDR3 spans 13 amino acids. CDR1 and CDR2 from the germline V gene are SGHDN and FVKESK. Trimming removed 5 bases at V and 0 bases at J, with 5 bases between.

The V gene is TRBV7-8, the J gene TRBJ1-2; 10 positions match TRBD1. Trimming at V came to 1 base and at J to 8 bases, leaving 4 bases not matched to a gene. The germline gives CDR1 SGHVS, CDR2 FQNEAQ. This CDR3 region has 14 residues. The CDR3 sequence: CASSLGDRGEGYTF. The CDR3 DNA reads TGTGCCAGCAGCTTAGGGGACAGGGGAGAGGGCTACACCTTC.

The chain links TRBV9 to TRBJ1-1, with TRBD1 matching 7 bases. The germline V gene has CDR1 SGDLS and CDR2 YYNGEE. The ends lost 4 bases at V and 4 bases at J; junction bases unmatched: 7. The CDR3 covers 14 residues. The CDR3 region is CASSLRGLPTEAFF. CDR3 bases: TGTGCCAGCAGCCTTAGGGGGCTGCCCACTGAAGCTTTCTTT.

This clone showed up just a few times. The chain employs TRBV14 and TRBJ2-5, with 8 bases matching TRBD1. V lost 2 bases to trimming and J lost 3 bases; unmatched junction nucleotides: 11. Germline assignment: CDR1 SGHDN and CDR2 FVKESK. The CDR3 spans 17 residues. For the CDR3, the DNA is TGTGCCAGCAGCCAAAAGAGGGGGGACAGGCAAAAAGAGACCCAGTACTTC. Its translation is CASSQKRGDRQKETQYF.